Listed below are T cell receptor delta chains from one sample, sequenced in a study of gamma-delta T cells after stem cell transplantation. TCRdb reran clone calling via CATT on the RT-PCR reads. The sample includes 13,000 to 15,000 delta-chain clones, more than 30% of them seen just once. Sequencing input: gamma-delta T cells. The receptors here all came from a human donor. It is not recorded whose cells these are; they may come from a transplant donor. CDR3s include the opening cysteine and the closing phenylalanine or tryptophan. The D gene is left open where the match is weak. Some rows have no size entry. The others give once, few or many, or a class for an expanded clone.

few,TRDJ1,TRAV29/DV5,TRDD3,TGTGCAGCAAGGTGGTCTTCCGCCTTGGGGGATACTCCATACACCGATAAACTCATCTTT,CAARWSSALGDTPYTDKLIF
.,TRDJ1,TRDV3,TRDD3,TGTGCCATTGTTTTAGGGGGGATACCCCCTGTAAGGACCGATAAACTCATCTTT,CAIVLGGIPPVRTDKLIF
few,TRDJ1,TRDV1,.,TGTGCTCTTGGGGCGATCCGGATTCGGTCCGATAAACTCATCTTT,CALGAIRIRSDKLIF
.,TRDJ4,TRDV1,.,TGTGCTCTTGGGGCCAGGGGAGTACTGGGATACAGACCCCTGATCTTT,CALGARGVLGYRPLIF
few,TRDJ1,TRDV1,.,TGTGCTCTTGGGTACGGGGCTACGGTACTGGGAAACGATAAACTCATCTTT,CALGYGATVLGNDKLIF
.,TRDJ1,TRDV3,TRDD3,TGTGCCTTTATCCCGCCCTTCCGGGGATACACCCTGTGCACCGATAAACTCATCTTT,CAFIPPFRGYTLCTDKLIF
.,TRDJ1,TRDV1,TRDD3,TGTGCTATTGGGGAAAGCAACTCTCCTACCTGGGGGATAAAGGATAAACTCATCTTT,CAIGESNSPTWGIKDKLIF
.,TRDJ1,TRDV1,.,TGTGCTAGTGGGCCGAATCCTAGTCAGTCCGATAAACTCATCTTT,CASGPNPSQSDKLIF
.,TRDJ1,TRDV1,.,TGTGCTCTTGGGGAACGGCCCACCTTCCTTCGGGGGAAGGTGGCCGATAAACTCATCTTT,CALGERPTFLRGKVADKLIF
few,TRDJ1,TRDV1,.,TGTGCTCTTGGGGAAAACAGTAGGGGGGTCCTACTCCACTCCCGTACTAGCAAGTTCTATAAACTCATCTTT,CALGENSRGVLLHSRTSKFYKLIF
.,TRDJ3,TRDV1,TRDD3,TGTGCTCTTGGGGCCGCCTCCTACGAGGGGGATAAAAGGAGCTCCTGGGACACCCGACAGATGTTTTTC,CALGAASYEGDKRSSWDTRQMFF
.,TRDJ4,TRDV1,TRDD3,TGTGCTCTTGGGGAACTACCCTACGTGGGTGGGGGGGATCTGACCAGAACCCTGATCTTT,CALGELPYVGGGDLTRTLIF
.,TRDJ1,TRDV3,TRDD3,TGTGCCTTCATCCCCCGCCTTCCTCCTACTGGGGGACCCTACACCGATAAACTCATCTTT,CAFIPRLPPTGGPYTDKLIF
.,TRDJ1,TRDV1,TRDD3,TGTGCTCTTGGGACCCGATATTCCTACGCTGGGTACTGGGGGATGGACGGAGCCGATAAACTCATCTTT,CALGTRYSYAGYWGMDGADKLIF
few,TRDJ3,TRDV1,.,TGTGCTCTTGGGGAGCAACCTTCCTACTCTGGGGGATATCCAACACCACGTAGCTCCTGGGACACCCGACAGATGTTTTTC,CALGEQPSYSGGYPTPRSSWDTRQMFF
few,TRDJ2,TRDV2,.,TGTGCCTGTGACACCGTTGAGCCCACTTTGACAGCACAACTCTTCTTT,CACDTVEPTLTAQLFF
few,TRDJ1,TRDV1,TRDD2,TGTGCTCTTGGGGAACCCCTTTTTCCTACGGGTACGGGCCAGTACACCGATAAACTCATCTTT,CALGEPLFPTGTGQYTDKLIF
.,TRDJ1,TRDV2,TRDD3,TGTGCCTGTGATTCCTTACTGGGGGACAAGTACACCGATAAACTCATCTTT,CACDSLLGDKYTDKLIF
few,TRDJ3,TRDV2,TRDD3,TGTGCCTGTGACACTGGGGGATACGGCATCTCCTGGGACACCCGACAGATGTTTTTC,CACDTGGYGISWDTRQMFF
few,TRDJ1,TRDV1,TRDD3,TGTGCTCTTGGGGACCTCGCCTTCCGCCCACTGGGGGATACTCGGTTGGAGTACACCGATAAACTCATCTTT,CALGDLAFRPLGDTRLEYTDKLIF
.,TRDJ1,TRDV3,.,TGTGCCTTTAGCGCGGGGTACACCGATAAACTCATCTTT,CAFSAGYTDKLIF
.,TRDJ1,TRDV2,TRDD2,TGTGCCTGTGACACCGGGGCCTTCCTCAATCTCGTGTGGCTCACCGATAAACTCATCTTT,CACDTGAFLNLVWLTDKLIF
once,TRDJ1,TRDV3,.,TGTGCTACTAGGTGGGGGCCCCACACCGATAAACTCATCTTT,CATRWGPHTDKLIF
.,TRDJ1,TRDV2,TRDD3,TGTGCCTGTGACACCGGGGGATCCGACACCGATAAACTCATCTTT,CACDTGGSDTDKLIF
.,TRDJ1,TRDV3,TRDD3,TGTGCCTTTGGCTTACTGGGGGATAACATCCTTTCAGGCGATAAACTCATCTTT,CAFGLLGDNILSGDKLIF
.,TRDJ3,TRDV2,.,TGTGCCTGTGACCTCATCGCCCGGGACACCCGACAGATTTTTTTC,CACDLIARDTRQIFF
.,TRDJ1,TRDV3,.,TGTGCCTTTAAGAGTAGCTACACCGATAAACTCATCTTT,CAFKSSYTDKLIF
.,TRDJ3,TRDV1,TRDD3,TGTGCTCTTGGGGAACACAGTATGGGGGATCCTCCAACCTCCTGGGACACCCGACAGATGTTTTTC,CALGEHSMGDPPTSWDTRQMFF
few,TRDJ3,TRDV1,TRDD3,TGTGCTCTTGGGGATTCCTCCCCAAATACCCGTCCTGGGGGATACTCCTGGGACACCCGACAGATGTTTTTC,CALGDSSPNTRPGGYSWDTRQMFF
.,TRDJ1,TRDV1,TRDD3,TGTGCTCTTGGGGAACTCTGGCTGGGGGATACTGGAACCGATAAACTCATCTTT,CALGELWLGDTGTDKLIF
.,TRDJ3,TRDV2,TRDD3,TGTGCCTGTGACACCGGCTTTACTGGGGGCCCCAAGGCGAAAAGCTCCTGGGACACCCGACAGATGTTTTTC,CACDTGFTGGPKAKSSWDTRQMFF
few,TRDJ1,TRDV1,.,TGTGCTCTTGGGGAACTGGATACTGGTTGCGATAAACTCATCTTT,CALGELDTGCDKLIF
.,TRDJ1,TRAV29/DV5,TRDD2,TGTGCAGCAGGCCTCTCCTTCCTTCCCACCGATAAACTCATCTTT,CAAGLSFLPTDKLIF
few,TRDJ3,TRDV2,TRDD3,TGTGCCTGTGACACCGCTGGGGGTAGCTCCTGGGACACCCGACAGATGTTTTTC,CACDTAGGSSWDTRQMFF
.,TRDJ3,TRDV2,TRDD3,TGTGCCTGTGGCACCAGCCCGAAATGGGGGATACACCACTCCTGGGACACCCGACAGATGTTTTTC,CACGTSPKWGIHHSWDTRQMFF